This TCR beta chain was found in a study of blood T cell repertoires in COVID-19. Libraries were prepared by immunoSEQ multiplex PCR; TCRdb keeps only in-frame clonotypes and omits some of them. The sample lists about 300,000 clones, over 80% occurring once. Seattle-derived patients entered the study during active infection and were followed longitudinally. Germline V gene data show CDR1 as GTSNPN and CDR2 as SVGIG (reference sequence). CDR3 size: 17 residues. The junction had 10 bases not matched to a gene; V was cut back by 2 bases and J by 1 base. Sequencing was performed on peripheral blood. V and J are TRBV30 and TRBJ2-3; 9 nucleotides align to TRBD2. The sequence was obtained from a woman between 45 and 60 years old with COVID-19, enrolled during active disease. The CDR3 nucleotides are TGTGCCTGGAGTAGTGGGGTCCTAGCGGGACGCACAGATACGCAGTATTTT. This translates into CAWSSGVLAGRTDTQYF.